Following are 17 T cell receptor beta chains from one sample sequenced in a study of blood T cell repertoires in COVID-19 (dated by TCRdb to the early 2020s). Libraries came from the immunoSEQ multiplex PCR assay. In TCRdb, the immuneACCESS table is reduced to in-frame sequences with V and J assigned. These tables do not hold every clone; where another copy was compared, an unresolved V gene accounts for under half, and the others remain unexplained. Within this sample are roughly 64,000 clones, with more than 65% of them counted one time only. Jointly, the top ten make up less than 6.5% of the sample. Sequencing was performed on peripheral blood. These receptors originate from a woman in her sixties with acute or convalescent COVID-19.

This chain links TRBV5-1 with TRBJ1-3, with no clear D. Germline CDR1 and CDR2: SGHRS and YFSETQ. The CDR3 extends over 16 amino acids. V lost 4 bases, J lost 0 bases, and 14 bases lay in between. The CDR3, as DNA: TGCGCCAGCAGCCCTACTAACCCCATCTCTGGAAACACCATATATTTT. It translates to CASSPTNPISGNTIYF.

J is TRBJ1-5 and V is TRBV30, with TRBD1 identical over 7 bases. V was clipped by 6 bases and J by 3 bases; unmatched bases: 14. Germline CDR1 and CDR2: GTSNPN and SVGIG (reference sequence). The CDR3 extends over 16 amino acids. This CDR3 reads CACTPGIGGANQPQHF. The CDR3 DNA is TGTGCCTGTACCCCAGGGATAGGGGGCGCCAATCAGCCCCAGCATTTT.

In its sample, this clone was seen once. V is TRBV5-1 and J is TRBJ1-2; the D gene is possibly TRBD1 (6 bases). The V end lost 1 base, the J end lost 7 bases, and 14 bases lay between the germline ends. This CDR3 region has 14 residues. Germline V gene sequence: CDR1 SGHRS, CDR2 YFSETQ. Here the CDR3 reads CASSLTFGGGGYTF. The CDR3 DNA reads as TGCGCCAGCAGCTTGACGTTTGGGGGCGGTGGCTACACCTTC.

The DNA for the CDR3 is TGTGCCAGCAGTTTAGGGGCCCCCGGGACTAGCGGGGTGAGATTCTACAATGAGCAGTTCTTC. Translation: CASSLGAPGTSGVRFYNEQFF. The V and J genes are TRBV6-2 or TRBV6-3 and TRBJ2-1; 13 bases line up with TRBD2. With 4 bases clipped from V and 3 bases from J, the junction kept 18 bases outside the gene matches. Germline V lookup: CDR1 MNHEY, CDR2 SVGEGT. The CDR3 spans 21 residues.

The chain employs TRBV18 and TRBJ2-7, with a tentative D call TRBD1 (6 bases). The CDR3 extends over 15 amino acids. CDR1 is KGHSH and CDR2 is LQKENI in the germline V gene. Trimming pared 3 bases from V and 5 bases from J, leaving 17 bases between. CDR3 nucleotides: TGTGCCAGCTCACCCCAAGGGGTACAGGGAAACGAGCAGTACTTC. This translates into CASSPQGVQGNEQYF. The whole variable domain, filled in from reference TRBV18 and TRBJ2-7, reads NAGVMQNPRHLVRRRGQEARLRCSPMKGHSHVYWYRQLPEEGLKFMVYLQKENIIDESGMPKERFSAEFPKEGPSILRIQQVVRGDSAAYFCASSPQGVQGNEQYFGPGTRLTVT.

The V call is TRBV19, the J call TRBJ1-6; 7 bases are shared with TRBD1. The ends lost 4 bases at V and 2 bases at J; junction bases unmatched: 2. The CDR3 covers 15 residues. Germline V gene sequence: CDR1 LNHDA, CDR2 SQIVND (reference sequence). DNA of the CDR3: TGTGCCAGTAGTACGGGGACAGCCTATAATTCACCCCTCCACTTT. Translating it yields CASSTGTAYNSPLHF.

With regard to this clone: This specimen includes other DNA sequences encoding the same CDR3. The chain recombines TRBV12-3 or TRBV12-4 with TRBJ1-1; a weak D match, TRBD1 (5 bases). The length of the CDR3 is 13 residues. V lost 7 bases and J 1 base, leaving 10 bases between the germline ends. CDR3 DNA: TGTGCCAGCATTCGGAGGGGGAACACTGAAGCTTTCTTT. Translated: CASIRRGNTEAFF.

The V call is TRBV24-1, the J call TRBJ2-7; 9 bases align to TRBD1. Germline V gene lookup returns CDR1 KGHDR and CDR2 SFDVKD. This CDR3 has 12 amino acids. V shed 12 bases and J 3 bases; nucleotides not matched to a gene: 5. For the CDR3, the DNA is TGTGCCTCATCGGACAGGGGCTACGAGCAGTACTTC. It is translated as CASSDRGYEQYF.

This chain uses TRBV20-1 with TRBJ2-3; the D gene is possibly TRBD2 (6 bases). This CDR3 spans 16 amino acids. The germline V gene has CDR1 DFQATT and CDR2 SNEGSKA (reference sequence). V was cut by 3 bases and J by 2 bases, with 18 bases left in between. The CDR3 is CSASVPRGWNTDTQYF. The DNA of the CDR3 is TGCAGTGCTAGTGTCCCCCGGGGGTGGAACACAGATACGCAGTATTTT.

The chain recombines TRBV7-2 with TRBJ2-7; 13 bases are a match to TRBD2. The CDR3 length is 15 residues. Trimming at V came to 3 bases and at J to 4 bases, leaving 3 bases not matched to a gene. Germline V CDR1 and CDR2: SGHTA, FQGNSA. CDR3 DNA: TGTGCCAGCAGCTTTAGGACTAGCGGGGGTTACGAGCAGTACTTC. This translates into CASSFRTSGGYEQYF.

The gene calls are TRBV12-3 or TRBV12-4 and TRBJ1-2; no reliable D call. Trimming left V 6 bases short and J 7 bases short, with 12 bases between. The length of the CDR3 is 12 residues. The DNA for the CDR3 is TGTGCCAGCAGCCTGGGCGTGGGTGGCTACACCTTC. As protein: CASSLGVGGYTF.

V and J are TRBV6-5 and TRBJ2-7, with 8 positions matching TRBD2. Germline V CDR1 and CDR2: MNHEY, SVGAGI. This CDR3 is built from 13 residues. Trimming removed 3 bases from V and 10 bases from J; junction bases left unmatched: 8. The CDR3 sequence: CASSYGKLADQYF. CDR3 nucleotide sequence: TGTGCCAGCAGTTATGGTAAACTAGCGGATCAGTACTTC.

This chain connects TRBV7-8 to TRBJ1-2, with 7 bases that match TRBD1. CDR1 is SGHVS, CDR2 FQNEAQ, per germline. The length of the CDR3 is 17 residues. With 1 base clipped from V and 0 bases from J, the junction kept 8 bases outside the gene matches. This CDR3 reads CASSLVGGKETNYGYTF. The DNA of the CDR3 is TGTGCCAGCAGCTTAGTAGGGGGCAAGGAAACTAACTATGGCTACACCTTC.

The rearrangement joins TRBV4-2 to TRBJ1-2, with TRBD1 matching 7 bases. Germline-derived CDR1 and CDR2 are LGHNA and YNFKEQ. J gave up 8 bases and V 5 bases, and 14 bases lay outside the gene matches. The CDR3 is 15 residues long. The CDR3 here is CASSTRQGQGRGYTF. The CDR3 nucleotides are TGTGCCAGCAGCACCAGACAGGGCCAGGGACGGGGCTACACCTTC.

The genes are TRBV7-8 and TRBJ1-1; TRBD1 might be the D (6 bases). CDR3 size: 15 residues. The germline gives CDR1 SGHVS, CDR2 FQNEAQ. Trimming removed 1 base from V and 4 bases from J, with 13 bases in between. CDR3 nucleotide sequence: TGTGCCAGCAGCTTAGGGGCATCAGGGGCCACTGAAGCTTTCTTT. It yields the protein CASSLGASGATEAFF.

The rearrangement uses TRBV2 and TRBJ1-2; D unclear. From germline, CDR1 is SNHLY and CDR2 FYNNEI. The CDR3 consists of 10 residues. The ends were cut back, 8 bases at V and 3 bases at J, with 4 bases in the middle. The CDR3 DNA is TGTGCCAGCCGGGACTATGGCTACACCTTC. It is translated as CASRDYGYTF. The variable domain in full, completed from reference TRBV2 and TRBJ1-2, reads EPEVTQTPSHQVTQMGQEVILRCVPISNHLYFYWYRQILGQKVEFLVSFYNNEISEKSEIFDDQFSVERPDGSNFTLKIRSTKLEDSAMYFCASRDYGYTFGSGTRLTVV.

This clone has a handful of counts. This chain links TRBV19 with TRBJ1-2, with 8 positions matching TRBD1. Germline CDR1 is LNHDA and CDR2 is SQIVND (reference sequence). V lost 11 bases to trimming and J lost 8 bases; unmatched junction nucleotides: 7. This CDR3 comprises 11 residues. In DNA, the CDR3 is TGTGCCGGGAGACAGGGGAGAGGCTACACCTTC. Its translation is CAGRQGRGYTF.